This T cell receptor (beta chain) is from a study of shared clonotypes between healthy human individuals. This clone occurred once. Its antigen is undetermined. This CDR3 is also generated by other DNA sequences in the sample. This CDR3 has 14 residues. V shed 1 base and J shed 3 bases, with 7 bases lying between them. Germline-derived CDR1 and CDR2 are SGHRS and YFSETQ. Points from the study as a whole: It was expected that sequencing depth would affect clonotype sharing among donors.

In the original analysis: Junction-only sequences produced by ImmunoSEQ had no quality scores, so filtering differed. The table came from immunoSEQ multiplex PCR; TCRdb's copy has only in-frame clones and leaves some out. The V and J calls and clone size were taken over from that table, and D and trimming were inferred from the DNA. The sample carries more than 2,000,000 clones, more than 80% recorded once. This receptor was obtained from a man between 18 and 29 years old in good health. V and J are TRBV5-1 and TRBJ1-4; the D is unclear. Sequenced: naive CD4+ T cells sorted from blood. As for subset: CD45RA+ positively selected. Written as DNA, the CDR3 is TGCGCCAGCAGCTTGAGGCAGCCTAATGAAAAACTGTTTTTT. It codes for CASSLRQPNEKLFF. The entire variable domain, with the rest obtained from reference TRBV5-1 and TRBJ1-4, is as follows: KAGVTQTPRYLIKTRGQQVTLSCSPISGHRSVSWYQQTPGQGLQFLFEYFSETQRNKGNFPGRFSGRQFSNSRSEMNVSTLELGDSALYLCASSLRQPNEKLFFGSGTQLSVL.